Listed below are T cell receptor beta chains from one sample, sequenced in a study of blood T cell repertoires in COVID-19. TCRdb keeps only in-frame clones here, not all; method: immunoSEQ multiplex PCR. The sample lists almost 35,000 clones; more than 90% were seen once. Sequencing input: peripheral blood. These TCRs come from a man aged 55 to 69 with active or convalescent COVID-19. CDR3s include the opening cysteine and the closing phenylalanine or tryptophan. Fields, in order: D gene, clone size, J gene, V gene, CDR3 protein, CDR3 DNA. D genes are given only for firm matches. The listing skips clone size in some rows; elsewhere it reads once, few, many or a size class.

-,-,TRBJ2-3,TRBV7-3,CASSLNGGAPTDTQYF,TGTGCCAGCAGCTTAAATGGGGGGGCGCCGACAGATACGCAGTATTTT
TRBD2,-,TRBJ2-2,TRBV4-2,CASSQVSGGGNTGELFF,TGTGCCAGCAGCCAAGTCTCGGGCGGGGGAAACACCGGGGAGCTGTTTTTT
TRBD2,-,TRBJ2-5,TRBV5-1,CASSLFGGREETQYF,TGCGCCAGCAGCTTGTTCGGGGGGAGGGAGGAGACCCAGTACTTC
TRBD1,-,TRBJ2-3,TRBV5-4,CASSWGQGPTDTQYF,TGTGCCAGCAGCTGGGGACAGGGGCCCACAGATACGCAGTATTTT
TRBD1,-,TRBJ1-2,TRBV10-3,CAISGQGTYGYTF,TGTGCCATCAGTGGACAGGGTACCTATGGCTACACCTTC
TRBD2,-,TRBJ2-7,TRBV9,CASSSDGRLAEDSYEQYF,TGTGCCAGCAGCTCCGACGGACGACTAGCGGAAGACTCCTACGAGCAGTACTTC
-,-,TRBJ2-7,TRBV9,CASSVVEAPSYEQYF,TGTGCCAGCAGCGTAGTAGAGGCCCCGAGCTACGAGCAGTACTTC
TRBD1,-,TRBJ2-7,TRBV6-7,CASSYSQSRDRDSYEQYF,TGTGCCAGCAGTTACTCCCAGAGTCGGGACAGGGACTCCTACGAGCAGTACTTC
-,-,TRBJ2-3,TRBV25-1,CASSESTSRQYF,TGTGCCAGCAGTGAATCCACTAGTAGGCAGTATTTT
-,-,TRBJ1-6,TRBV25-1,CASSEGRARGSPLHF,TGTGCCAGCAGTGAAGGGAGGGCCAGGGGTTCACCCCTCCACTTT
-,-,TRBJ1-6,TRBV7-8,CASSNGNRVDNSPLHF,TGTGCCAGCAGCAACGGGAACAGAGTGGATAATTCACCCCTCCACTTT
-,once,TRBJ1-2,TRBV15,CATSRDKGEGYGYTF,TGTGCCACCAGCAGAGATAAAGGGGAGGGCTATGGCTACACCTTC
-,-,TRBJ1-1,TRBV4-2,CASSQGTPRTEAFF,TGTGCCAGCAGCCAAGGGACACCCCGGACTGAAGCTTTCTTT
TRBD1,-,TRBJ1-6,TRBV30,CAWSARGIQGASSPLHF,TGTGCCTGGAGTGCCCGGGGAATACAGGGGGCTAGTTCACCCCTCCACTTT
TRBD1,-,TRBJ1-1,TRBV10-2,CASSESIISGGMNTEAFF,TGCGCCAGCAGTGAGTCGATAATCTCAGGGGGAATGAACACTGAAGCTTTCTTT
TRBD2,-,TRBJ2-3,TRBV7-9,CASSLGRDYTDTQYF,TGTGCCAGCAGCTTGGGCCGGGACTACACAGATACGCAGTATTTT
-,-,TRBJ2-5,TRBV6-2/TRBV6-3,CASSYGGARDETQYF,TGTGCCAGCAGTTACGGGGGGGCTCGGGATGAGACCCAGTACTTC